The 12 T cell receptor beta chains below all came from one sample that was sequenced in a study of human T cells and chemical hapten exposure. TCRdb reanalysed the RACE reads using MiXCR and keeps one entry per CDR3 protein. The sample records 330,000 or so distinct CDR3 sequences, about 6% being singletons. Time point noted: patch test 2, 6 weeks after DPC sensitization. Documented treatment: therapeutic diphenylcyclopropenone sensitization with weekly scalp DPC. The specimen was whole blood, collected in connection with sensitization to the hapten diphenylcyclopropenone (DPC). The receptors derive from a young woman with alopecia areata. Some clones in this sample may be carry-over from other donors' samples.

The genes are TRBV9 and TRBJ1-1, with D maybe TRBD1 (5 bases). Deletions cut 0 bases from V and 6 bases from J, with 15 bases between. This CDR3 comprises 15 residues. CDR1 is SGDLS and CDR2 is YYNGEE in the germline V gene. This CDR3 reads CASSVVGGEVAEAFF. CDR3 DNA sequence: TGTGCCAGCAGCGTAGTGGGAGGGGAGGTGGCTGAAGCTTTCTTT.

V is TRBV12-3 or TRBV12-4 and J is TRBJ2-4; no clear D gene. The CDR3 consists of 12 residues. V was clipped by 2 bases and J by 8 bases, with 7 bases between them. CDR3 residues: CASSLRLDIQYF. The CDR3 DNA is TGTGCCAGCAGTTTAAGATTGGACATTCAGTACTTC.

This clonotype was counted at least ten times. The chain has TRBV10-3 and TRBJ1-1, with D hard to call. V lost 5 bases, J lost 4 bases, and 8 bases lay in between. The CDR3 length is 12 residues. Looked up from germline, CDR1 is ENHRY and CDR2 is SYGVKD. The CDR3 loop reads CAISRSRTEAFF. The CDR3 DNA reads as TGTGCCATCAGTCGCTCACGCACTGAAGCTTTCTTT.

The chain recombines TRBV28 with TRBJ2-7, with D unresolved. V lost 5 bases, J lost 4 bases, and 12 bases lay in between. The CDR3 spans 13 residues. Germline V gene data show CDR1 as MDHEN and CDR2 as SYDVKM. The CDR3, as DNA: TGTGCCAGCAGTCCCACCATAGATTACGAGCAGTACTTC. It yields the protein CASSPTIDYEQYF.

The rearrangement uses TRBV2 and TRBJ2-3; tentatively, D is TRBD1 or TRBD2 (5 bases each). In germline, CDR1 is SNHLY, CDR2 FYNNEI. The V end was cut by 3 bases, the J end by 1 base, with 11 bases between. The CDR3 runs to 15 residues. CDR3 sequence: CASSEGPQRTDTQYF. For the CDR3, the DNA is TGTGCCAGCAGTGAGGGACCCCAACGCACAGATACGCAGTATTTT.

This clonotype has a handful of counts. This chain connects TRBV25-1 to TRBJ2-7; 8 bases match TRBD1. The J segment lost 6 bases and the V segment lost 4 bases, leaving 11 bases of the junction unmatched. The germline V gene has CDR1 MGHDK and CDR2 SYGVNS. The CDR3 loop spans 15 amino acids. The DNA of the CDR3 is TGTGCCAGCAGTGGATATGGACAGGGCGCCCTCGAGCAGTACTTC. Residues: CASSGYGQGALEQYF.

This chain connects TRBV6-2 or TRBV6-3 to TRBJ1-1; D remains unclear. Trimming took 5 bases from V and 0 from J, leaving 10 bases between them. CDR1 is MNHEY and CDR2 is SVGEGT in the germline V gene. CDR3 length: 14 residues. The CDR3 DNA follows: TGTGCCAGCAGTGAAGTCTTATTGAACACTGAAGCTTTCTTT. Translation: CASSEVLLNTEAFF.

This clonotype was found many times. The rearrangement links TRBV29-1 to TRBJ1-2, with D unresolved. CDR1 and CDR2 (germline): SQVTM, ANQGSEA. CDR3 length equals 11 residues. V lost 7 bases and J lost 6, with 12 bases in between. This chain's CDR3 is CSAQGADGYTF. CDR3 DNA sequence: TGCAGCGCGCAAGGTGCAGATGGCTACACCTTC.

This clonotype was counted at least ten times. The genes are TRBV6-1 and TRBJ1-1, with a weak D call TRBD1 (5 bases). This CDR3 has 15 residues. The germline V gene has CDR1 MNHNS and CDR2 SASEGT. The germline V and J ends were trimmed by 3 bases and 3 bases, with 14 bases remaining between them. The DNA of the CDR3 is TGTGCCAGCAGTGAGGGGGGATGGTTGTACACTGAAGCTTTCTTT. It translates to CASSEGGWLYTEAFF.

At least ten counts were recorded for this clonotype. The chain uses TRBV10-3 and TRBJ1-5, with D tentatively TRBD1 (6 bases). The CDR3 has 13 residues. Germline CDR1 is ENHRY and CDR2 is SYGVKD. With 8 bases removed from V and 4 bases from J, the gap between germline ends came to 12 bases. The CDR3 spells CAIQRTDNQPQHF. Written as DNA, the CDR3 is TGTGCCATCCAGAGGACAGATAATCAGCCCCAGCATTTT.

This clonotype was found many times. CDR3 DNA: TGTGCCAGCAGTTTGGGTAATCTTGAGAATCAGCCCCAGCATTTT. It encodes CASSLGNLENQPQHF. The chain uses TRBV12-3 or TRBV12-4 and TRBJ1-5; D not certain. V was shortened by 3 bases and J by 4 bases, with 13 bases between the two germline ends. This CDR3 is built from 15 residues.

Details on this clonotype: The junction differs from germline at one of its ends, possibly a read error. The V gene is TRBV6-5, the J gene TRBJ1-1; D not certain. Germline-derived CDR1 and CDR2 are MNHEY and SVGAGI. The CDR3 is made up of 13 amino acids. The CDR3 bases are TGTGCCAGCTGTTACTCTATGAACACTGAAGCTTTCTTT. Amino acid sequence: CASCYSMNTEAFF.